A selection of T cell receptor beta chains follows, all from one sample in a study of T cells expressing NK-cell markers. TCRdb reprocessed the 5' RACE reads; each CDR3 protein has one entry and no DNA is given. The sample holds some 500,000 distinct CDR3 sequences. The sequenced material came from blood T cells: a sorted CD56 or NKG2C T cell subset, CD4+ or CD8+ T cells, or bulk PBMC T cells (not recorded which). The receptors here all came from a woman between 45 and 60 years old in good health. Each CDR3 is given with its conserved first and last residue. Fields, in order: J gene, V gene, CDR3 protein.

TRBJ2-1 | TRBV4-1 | CASSQPGTFSEQFF
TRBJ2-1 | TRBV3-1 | CASSQGSQSYNEQFF
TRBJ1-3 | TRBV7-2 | CASSLARRLGNTIYF
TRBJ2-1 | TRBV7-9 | CASSLAARFPQFF
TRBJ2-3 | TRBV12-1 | CASSFIWGSSALIDTQYF
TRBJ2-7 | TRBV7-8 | CASSLARKLKSSYEQYF
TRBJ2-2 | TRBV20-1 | CSARKASNTGELFF
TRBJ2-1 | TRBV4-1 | CASSPSGPAGEQFF
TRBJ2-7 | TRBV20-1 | CSALVGSYEQYF
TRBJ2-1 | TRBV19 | CASSPLAEISYNEQFF
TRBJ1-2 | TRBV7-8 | CASSSTLWGPNYGYTF
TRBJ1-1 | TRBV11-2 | CASSLLSVAYGNWGAFF
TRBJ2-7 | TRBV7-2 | CASSLALSDPRYEQYF
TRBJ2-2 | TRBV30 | CAWRTGLRTGELFF
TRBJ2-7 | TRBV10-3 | CAISVPGQGRPGTEDSIYEQYF
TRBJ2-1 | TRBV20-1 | CSARSVDGRASEQFF
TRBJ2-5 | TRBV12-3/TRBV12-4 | CASSYRDETQYF
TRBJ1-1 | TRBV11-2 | CASSLVSGGSAFF
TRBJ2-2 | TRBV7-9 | CASSFVQWELFF
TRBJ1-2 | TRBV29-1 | CSVEGAGYGYTF
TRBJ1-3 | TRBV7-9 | CASSPVVGGNTIYF
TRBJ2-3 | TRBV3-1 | CASSQDQPSGISTDTQYF
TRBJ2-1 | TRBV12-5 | CASGELYNEQFF
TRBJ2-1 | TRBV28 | CASAGYLSGSFYNEQFF
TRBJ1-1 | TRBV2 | CASSETSGRGTEAFF
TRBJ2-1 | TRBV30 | CAWTTGTGGLDEQFF
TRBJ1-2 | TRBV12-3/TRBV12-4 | CASSLHGSYGYTF
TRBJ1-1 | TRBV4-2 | CASSPETGGDTEAFF
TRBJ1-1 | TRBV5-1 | CASSLQSVMNTEAFF
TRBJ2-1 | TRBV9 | CASSVQGNEQFF
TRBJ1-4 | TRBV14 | CASSQEVTAAPNEKLFF
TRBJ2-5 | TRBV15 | CATSRGEGSVQETQYF
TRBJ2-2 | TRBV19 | CASRAEGRTGELFF
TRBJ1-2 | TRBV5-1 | CASSKGESYGYTF
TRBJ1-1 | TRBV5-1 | CASSLEGQGVAEAFF
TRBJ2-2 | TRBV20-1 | CSAVGPRKAGELFF
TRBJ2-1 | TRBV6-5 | CASKSDRGQDNEQFF